The entry below gives a single T cell receptor (beta chain) sequence along with its context. This specimen belongs to a study of cytomegalovirus exposure and HLA in healthy donors. The PCR employed 60 Vbeta primers together with 13 Jbeta primers. Assay: immunoSEQ multiplex PCR; the TCRdb copy retains only in-frame clones and omits some. In the table there are under 150,000 clones, around 82% of which are singletons. This CDR3 is 13 amino acids long. Per the germline V gene, CDR1 is KGHSH and CDR2 is LQKENI. V was pared by 1 base and J by 2 bases, with 5 bases between. This chain uses TRBV18 with TRBJ1-1, with D unresolved. The sequence was obtained from a woman aged 25 to 39 in good health and CMV-seropositive. The source material was PBMCs. CDR3 region: CASSPQHNTEAFF. CDR3 sequence (DNA): TGTGCCAGCTCACCACAACATAACACTGAAGCTTTCTTT.